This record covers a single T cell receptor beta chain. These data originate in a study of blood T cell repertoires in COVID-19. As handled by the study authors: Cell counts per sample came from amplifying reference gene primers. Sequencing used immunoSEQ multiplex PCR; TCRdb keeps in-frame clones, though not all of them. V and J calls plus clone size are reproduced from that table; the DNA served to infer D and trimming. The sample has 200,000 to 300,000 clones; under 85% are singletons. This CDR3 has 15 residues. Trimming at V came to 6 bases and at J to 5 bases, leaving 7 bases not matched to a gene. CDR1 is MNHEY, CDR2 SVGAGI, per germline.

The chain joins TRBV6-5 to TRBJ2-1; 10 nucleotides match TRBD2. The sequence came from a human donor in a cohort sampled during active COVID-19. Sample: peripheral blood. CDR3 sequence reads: CASRNSGRSDNEQFF. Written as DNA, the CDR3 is TGTGCCAGCAGAAATAGCGGGAGGAGTGACAATGAGCAGTTCTTC.